The 3 T cell receptor beta chains below come from one sample, sequenced in a study of blood T cell repertoires in COVID-19. Clones were read by immunoSEQ multiplex PCR, and TCRdb kept only the in-frame ones, dropping some. The sample has roughly 350,000 clones, 88% seen once; the top ten hold about 6.7%. Specimen: peripheral blood. Receptors originate from an older woman with COVID-19, enrolled during active disease.

The rearrangement links TRBV5-6 to TRBJ1-3; 9 bases are a match to TRBD1. Germline-derived CDR1 and CDR2 are SGHDT and YYEEEE. V lost 4 bases to trimming and J lost 2 bases; unmatched junction nucleotides: 4. The CDR3 runs 15 residues. The CDR3 bases are TGTGCCAGCAGCCCTGACAGGGGGGCTGGAAACACCATATATTTT. It is translated as CASSPDRGAGNTIYF.

V and J are TRBV6-5 and TRBJ2-5, with 9 bases that match TRBD2. CDR3 size: 14 residues. V dropped 8 bases and J dropped 5; count of bases not matched to a gene: 9. Germline values: CDR1 MNHEY, CDR2 SVGAGI. The CDR3 DNA sequence: TGTGCCAGCGGCTCAGCGGGGGGTAGGGAGACCCAGTACTTC. Its translation is CASGSAGGRETQYF.

The chain is built from TRBV12-3 or TRBV12-4 and TRBJ1-1; D is ambiguous. The V gene lost 7 bases and the J gene lost 3 bases, with 12 bases spanning the gap. The CDR3 is 13 residues long. CDR3 region: CASTNGVYTEAFF. As DNA, the CDR3 is TGTGCCAGCACCAACGGAGTCTACACTGAAGCTTTCTTT.